The 25 T cell receptor beta chains below come from one sample, sequenced in a study of OX40 agonist ivuxolimab in advanced cancers. Libraries were made using the immunoSEQ multiplex PCR assay. What TCRdb holds here is the immuneACCESS table cut down to in-frame rearrangements. Part of the clones is not present; checked against another copy, under half of the missing clones reflect an unresolved V gene, and the others are unexplained. Recorded for this sample are tens of thousands of clones; around 90% of them occurred a single time. The top ten hold about 5% of the sample. Sequencing was performed on CD4+ or CD8+ T cells sorted from blood, taken in a trial of the OX40 agonist ivuxolimab. These receptors all stem from an adult with an advanced solid tumor such as melanoma, head and neck, liver or kidney cancer.

The genes are TRBV9 and TRBJ1-1; D is unclear. Germline V gives CDR1 SGDLS, CDR2 YYNGEE. Trimming cost V 3 bases and J 4 bases, with 13 bases left between them. This CDR3 spans 14 amino acids. Here the CDR3 DNA reads TGTGCCAGCAGCGCGGCCCTGGTGGGCACTGAAGCTTTCTTT. It specifies CASSAALVGTEAFF.

The gene calls are TRBV28 and TRBJ1-4; 9 positions match TRBD1. V lost 2 bases and J lost 3; bases outside the gene matches: 7. The CDR3 is 17 amino acids. CDR1 is MDHEN, CDR2 SYDVKM, per germline. DNA of the CDR3: TGTGCCAGCAGTTTAATTGGACAGGGGTACTCTAATGAAAAACTGTTTTTT. This codes for CASSLIGQGYSNEKLFF.

The chain joins TRBV5-6 to TRBJ1-2, with D unresolved. CDR3 length: 18 amino acids. The germline CDR1 and CDR2 sequences are SGHDT and YYEEEE. Deletions cut 1 base from V and 0 bases from J, with 19 bases between. The CDR3 protein is CASSLWPTYSYSNYGYTF. In DNA, the CDR3 is TGTGCCAGCAGCTTGTGGCCCACTTACAGCTACTCTAACTATGGCTACACCTTC.

This chain connects TRBV29-1 to TRBJ1-1, with a weak D call TRBD1 (6 bases). V was cut by 6 bases and J by 1 base, with 18 bases left in between. The CDR3 is 15 amino acids. Per germline, CDR1 SQVTM and CDR2 ANQGSEA. The DNA for the CDR3 is TGCAGCGTGTCTCCCACGGGACAAAGGAACACTGAAGCTTTCTTT. Protein product: CSVSPTGQRNTEAFF.

V and J are TRBV5-1 and TRBJ2-2; 8 nucleotides agree with TRBD1. Trimming at V came to 1 base and at J to 7 bases, leaving 6 bases not matched to a gene. This CDR3 spans 15 amino acids. CDR1 and CDR2 from the germline V gene are SGHRS and YFSETQ. The CDR3 region is CASSLRQGAGGELFF. In nucleotides, the CDR3 is TGCGCCAGCAGCTTGAGGCAGGGGGCTGGCGGGGAGCTGTTTTTT.

The rearrangement links TRBV14 to TRBJ1-6; D not certain. This CDR3 is built from 14 residues. V was cut by 2 bases and J by 7 bases, with 9 bases left in between. Per the germline V gene, CDR1 is SGHDN and CDR2 is FVKESK. The CDR3, as DNA: TGTGCCAGCAGCCAAAAAAGGTGGAATTCACCCCTCCACTTT. Protein product: CASSQKRWNSPLHF.

The chain combines TRBV7-9 with TRBJ2-1, with 9 nucleotides matching TRBD1. The CDR3 covers 15 residues. With 5 bases clipped from V and 3 bases from J, the junction kept 5 bases outside the gene matches. Germline V gene data show CDR1 as SEHNR and CDR2 as FQNEAQ (reference sequence). The CDR3 here is CASSRGQGLYNEQFF. CDR3 coding DNA: TGTGCCAGCAGCCGAGGACAGGGGCTCTACAATGAGCAGTTCTTC.

This chain connects TRBV27 to TRBJ1-2, with D hard to call. This CDR3 comprises 16 residues. V was cut by 0 bases and J by 2 bases, with 13 bases left in between. From germline, CDR1 is MNHEY and CDR2 SMNVEV (reference sequence). This CDR3 reads CASSLSGRTSNYGYTF. The CDR3 nucleotides read TGTGCCAGCAGTTTATCTGGGAGGACGTCGAACTATGGCTACACCTTC.

The V call is TRBV25-1, the J call TRBJ2-1; D ambiguous. This CDR3 region has 15 residues. From germline, CDR1 is MGHDK and CDR2 SYGVNS. V dropped 3 bases and J dropped 9 bases, with 18 bases sitting between them. The CDR3 coding sequence is TGTGCCAGCAGTGATCCCACAGCCAAGGTGATTGAGCAGTTCTTC. The encoded protein is CASSDPTAKVIEQFF.

This chain joins TRBV27 and TRBJ2-7; TRBD2 is a possible D gene (5 bases). Germline CDR1 and CDR2: MNHEY and SMNVEV (reference sequence). The CDR3 runs to 13 residues. V shed 5 bases and J shed 0 bases, with 8 bases lying between them. Here the CDR3 DNA reads TGTGCCAGCAGTCACGGGAACTCCTACGAGCAGTACTTC. Protein sequence: CASSHGNSYEQYF.

This sequence joins TRBV14 and TRBJ2-1; D not resolved. The CDR3 totals 13 residues. Germline loops: CDR1 SGHDN, CDR2 FVKESK. V was shortened by 4 bases and J by 5 bases, with 9 bases between the two germline ends. The CDR3 coding sequence is TGTGCCAGCAGCCTTGGCCCCAACAATGAGCAGTTCTTC. It specifies CASSLGPNNEQFF.

This clone was seen only once. This rearrangement joins TRBV7-9 to TRBJ1-6; D is unclear. This CDR3 is built from 12 residues. In germline, CDR1 is SEHNR, CDR2 FQNEAQ (reference sequence). V lost 5 bases and J lost 7, with 6 bases in between. CDR3: CASSTQNSPLHF. The DNA for the CDR3 is TGTGCCAGCAGCACACAAAATTCACCCCTCCACTTT.

V usage is TRBV28 and J usage is TRBJ1-2; 8 bases are a match to TRBD1. Germline V lookup: CDR1 MDHEN, CDR2 SYDVKM. The V and J ends lost 4 bases and 5 bases, in that order; junction bases with no gene match: 12. The length of the CDR3 is 16 residues. In DNA form, the CDR3 reads TGTGCCAGCAGTTACGGAGCACAGGGGGTCTCATATGGCTACACCTTC. Encoded protein: CASSYGAQGVSYGYTF.

The rearrangement links TRBV7-2 to TRBJ2-2; 9 nucleotides match TRBD1. Germline V gene data show CDR1 as SGHTA and CDR2 as FQGNSA. V was clipped by 1 base and J by 4 bases; unmatched bases: 4. The length of the CDR3 is 16 residues. The DNA of the CDR3 is TGTGCCAGCAGCTTAGAAAGGACAGGGGTCACCGGGGAGCTGTTTTTT. Its protein is CASSLERTGVTGELFF.

This chain joins TRBV11-1 and TRBJ2-1, with 11 positions matching TRBD2. Germline CDR1 is SGHAT and CDR2 is FQDESV (reference sequence). This CDR3 spans 14 amino acids. V was pared by 9 bases and J by 4 bases, with 5 bases of the junction left unmatched. The CDR3 reads CASVAGGRYNEQFF. CDR3 bases: TGTGCCAGTGTAGCGGGAGGGAGGTACAATGAGCAGTTCTTC.

This sequence joins TRBV25-1 and TRBJ1-2, with 10 bases that match TRBD1. With V trimmed by 4 bases and J by 7 bases, 6 bases remained unmatched. Germline CDR1 MGHDK, CDR2 SYGVNS. The length of the CDR3 is 14 residues. The CDR3 sequence is CASSGETGGFGYTF. The DNA for the CDR3 is TGTGCCAGCAGTGGAGAGACAGGGGGCTTTGGCTACACCTTC.

This chain links TRBV6-1 with TRBJ1-3, with 7 bases aligning to TRBD1. Germline CDR1 and CDR2: MNHNS and SASEGT. The CDR3 contains 14 residues. The ends lost 7 bases at V and 6 bases at J; junction bases unmatched: 9. The CDR3 sequence is CASIIDRAENTIYF. CDR3 in DNA: TGTGCCAGCATTATCGACAGGGCAGAAAACACCATATATTTT.

This chain connects TRBV18 to TRBJ1-1; D ambiguous. The CDR3 is 14 amino acids. The germline V and J ends were trimmed by 4 bases and 3 bases, with 12 bases remaining between them. Germline V CDR1 and CDR2: KGHSH, LQKENI. CDR3 region: CASSQSQTYTEAFF. The CDR3 bases are TGTGCCAGCTCACAGTCACAGACCTACACTGAAGCTTTCTTT.

The chain is built from TRBV6-1 and TRBJ2-5; TRBD2 matches 7 bases. The CDR3 runs 15 residues. V lost 3 bases, J lost 5 bases, and 9 bases stayed unmatched. Germline loops: CDR1 MNHNS, CDR2 SASEGT. CDR3 sequence reads: CASSELTSAGETQYF. The CDR3, as DNA: TGTGCCAGCAGTGAGCTCACTAGCGCAGGGGAGACCCAGTACTTC.

The rearrangement joins TRBV19 to TRBJ2-5, with D perhaps TRBD2 (6 bases). This CDR3 region has 13 residues. Germline values: CDR1 LNHDA, CDR2 SQIVND (reference sequence). Trimming shortened V by 6 bases and J by 5 bases, and 13 bases separated the two germline ends. CDR3 sequence: CASSGSMKETQYF. In DNA, the CDR3 is TGTGCCAGTAGCGGGAGCATGAAGGAGACCCAGTACTTC.

The J gene is TRBJ2-5, the V gene TRBV6-1, with 10 positions matching TRBD1. Germline loops: CDR1 MNHNS, CDR2 SASEGT. This CDR3 comprises 15 residues. V shed 6 bases, J shed 1 base, and the junction held 5 bases outside the gene matches. The CDR3 sequence: CASRRQGASQETQYF. CDR3 DNA sequence: TGTGCCAGCAGGAGACAGGGGGCTTCCCAAGAGACCCAGTACTTC.

The chain uses TRBV6-1 and TRBJ2-2; D possibly corresponds to TRBD2 (5 bases). The germline gives CDR1 MNHNS, CDR2 SASEGT. V was pared by 2 bases and J by 6 bases, with 16 bases between. The CDR3 sequence is 16 residues long. The CDR3 nucleotides read TGTGCCAGCAGTGAAACGCTTGCCGAGGGCGCCGGGGAGCTGTTTTTT. This codes for CASSETLAEGAGELFF.

The V call is TRBV29-1, the J call TRBJ2-1; D gene ambiguous. Per the germline V gene, CDR1 is SQVTM and CDR2 is ANQGSEA. V lost 8 bases and J lost 0, with 11 bases in between. The CDR3 loop spans 13 amino acids. This CDR3 reads CSSKANSYNEQFF. The CDR3 nucleotides are TGCAGCTCAAAAGCTAACTCCTACAATGAGCAGTTCTTC.

This chain links TRBV5-6 with TRBJ1-5; 7 bases are a match to TRBD1. V dropped 4 bases and J dropped 7; count of bases not matched to a gene: 8. This CDR3 spans 14 amino acids. From germline, CDR1 is SGHDT and CDR2 YYEEEE. The chain's CDR3 is CASSLTGRGQPQHF. CDR3 coding DNA: TGTGCCAGCAGCCTGACAGGGCGAGGGCAGCCCCAGCATTTT. Looking up the rest from reference TRBV5-6 and TRBJ1-5 gives the full variable domain: DAGVTQSPTHLIKTRGQQVTLRCSPKSGHDTVSWYQQALGQGPQFIFQYYEEEERQRGNFPDRFSGHQFPNYSSELNVNALLLGDSALYLCASSLTGRGQPQHFGDGTRLSIL.

This sequence joins TRBV7-9 and TRBJ1-1; D remains unclear. Germline values: CDR1 SEHNR, CDR2 FQNEAQ (reference sequence). Trimming cost V 4 bases and J 4 bases, with 13 bases left between them. This CDR3 has 14 residues. The CDR3 loop is CASSYNHLSTEAFF. The CDR3 DNA reads as TGTGCCAGCAGCTATAATCATTTAAGCACTGAAGCTTTCTTT.